Below, 2 T cell receptor beta chains from the same sample are listed, as sequenced in a study of CD8 T cells in ankylosing spondylitis. A single record per CDR3 protein comes from TCRdb applying MiXCR to the 5' RACE reads. The data contain fewer than 200,000 distinct CDR3 sequences, 8.5% to 10% of them singletons. The sample was blood, either unsorted or a sorted T cell fraction (not recorded which). Source of these receptors: a female donor with ankylosing spondylitis or in good health (not recorded which).

The chain uses TRBV6-2 or TRBV6-3 and TRBJ2-2, with D perhaps matching TRBD2 (6 bases). Germline assignment: CDR1 MNHEY and CDR2 SVGEGT. This CDR3 contains 15 residues. Trimming stripped 2 bases from V and 6 bases from J, with 13 bases between. CDR3 in amino acids: CASSYNTGASGELFF. The CDR3 DNA sequence: TGTGCCAGCAGTTACAACACGGGAGCGTCCGGGGAGCTGTTTTTT.

V usage is TRBV19 and J usage is TRBJ2-7; D not resolved. The germline V and J ends were trimmed by 10 bases and 2 bases, with 15 bases remaining between them. Germline assignment: CDR1 LNHDA and CDR2 SQIVND (reference sequence). This CDR3 contains 13 residues. The CDR3 DNA follows: TGTGCCACCCACGCCGGCGATGCCTACGAGCAGTACTTC. As protein: CATHAGDAYEQYF.